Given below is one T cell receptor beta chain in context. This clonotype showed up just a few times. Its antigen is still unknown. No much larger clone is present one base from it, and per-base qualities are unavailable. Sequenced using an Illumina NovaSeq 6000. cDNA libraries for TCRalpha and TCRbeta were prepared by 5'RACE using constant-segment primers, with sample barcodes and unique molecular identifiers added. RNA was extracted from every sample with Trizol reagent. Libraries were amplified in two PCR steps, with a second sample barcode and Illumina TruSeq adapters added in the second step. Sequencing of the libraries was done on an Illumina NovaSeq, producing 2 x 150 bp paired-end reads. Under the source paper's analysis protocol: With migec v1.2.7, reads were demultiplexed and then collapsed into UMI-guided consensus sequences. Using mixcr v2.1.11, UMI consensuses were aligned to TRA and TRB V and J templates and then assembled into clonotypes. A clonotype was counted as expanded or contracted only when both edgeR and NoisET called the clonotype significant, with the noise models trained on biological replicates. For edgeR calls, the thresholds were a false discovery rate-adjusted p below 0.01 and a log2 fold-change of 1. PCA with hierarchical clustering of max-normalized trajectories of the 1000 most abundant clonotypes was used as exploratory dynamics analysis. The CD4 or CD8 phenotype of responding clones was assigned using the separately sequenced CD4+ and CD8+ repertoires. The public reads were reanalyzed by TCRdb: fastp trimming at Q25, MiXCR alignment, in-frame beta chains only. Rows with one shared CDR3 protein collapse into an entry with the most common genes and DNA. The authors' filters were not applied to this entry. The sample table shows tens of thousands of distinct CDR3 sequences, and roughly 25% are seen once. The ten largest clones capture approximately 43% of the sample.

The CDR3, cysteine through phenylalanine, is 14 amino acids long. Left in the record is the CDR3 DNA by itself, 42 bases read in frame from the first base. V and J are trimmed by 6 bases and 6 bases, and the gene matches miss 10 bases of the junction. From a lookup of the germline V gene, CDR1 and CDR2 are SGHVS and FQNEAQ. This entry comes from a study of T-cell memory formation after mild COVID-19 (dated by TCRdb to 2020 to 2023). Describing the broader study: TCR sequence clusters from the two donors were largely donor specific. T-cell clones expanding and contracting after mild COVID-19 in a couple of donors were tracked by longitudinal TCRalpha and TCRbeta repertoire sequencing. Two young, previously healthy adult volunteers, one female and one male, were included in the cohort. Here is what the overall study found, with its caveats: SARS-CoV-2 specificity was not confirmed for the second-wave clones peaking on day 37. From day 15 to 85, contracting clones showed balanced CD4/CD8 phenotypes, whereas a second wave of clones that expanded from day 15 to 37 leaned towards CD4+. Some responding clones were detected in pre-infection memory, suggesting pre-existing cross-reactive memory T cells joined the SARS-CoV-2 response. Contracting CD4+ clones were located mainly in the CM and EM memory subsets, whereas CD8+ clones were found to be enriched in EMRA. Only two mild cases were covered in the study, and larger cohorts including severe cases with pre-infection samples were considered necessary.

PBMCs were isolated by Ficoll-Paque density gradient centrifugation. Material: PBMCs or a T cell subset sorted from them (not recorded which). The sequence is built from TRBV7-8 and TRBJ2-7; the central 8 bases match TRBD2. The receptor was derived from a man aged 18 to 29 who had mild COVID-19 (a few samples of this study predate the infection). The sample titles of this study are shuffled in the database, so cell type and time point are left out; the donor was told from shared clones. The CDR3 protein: CASRTMAGGREQYF. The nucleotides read TGTGCCAGCAGGACAATGGCGGGGGGCCGCGAGCAGTACTTC.